This T cell receptor beta chain was observed in a study of post-analysis software for immune sequencing data. Study results and limitations: Five TRBV segments, including TRBV5-6, TRBV5-1 and TRBV20-1, were more frequent in patients than controls.

TCR beta cDNA libraries included unique molecular identifiers. Using its own MiXCR run on the PCR reads, TCRdb lists one record per CDR3 protein. The data show over 700,000 distinct CDR3 sequences, just under 30% seen once. This clonotype came up once. What it binds is unknown. The V end lost 1 base, the J end lost 4 bases, and 11 bases lay between the germline ends. The CDR3 totals 14 residues. Germline lookup yields CDR1 SGHTA and CDR2 FQGNSA. Material: blood. The genes are TRBV7-2 and TRBJ2-7; D gene unclear. The sequence was collected from a girl under 18 with multiple sclerosis. CDR3 sequence (DNA): TGTGCCAGCAGCTTAGAAATATCTGGATACGAGCAGTACTTC. This gives the protein CASSLEISGYEQYF.